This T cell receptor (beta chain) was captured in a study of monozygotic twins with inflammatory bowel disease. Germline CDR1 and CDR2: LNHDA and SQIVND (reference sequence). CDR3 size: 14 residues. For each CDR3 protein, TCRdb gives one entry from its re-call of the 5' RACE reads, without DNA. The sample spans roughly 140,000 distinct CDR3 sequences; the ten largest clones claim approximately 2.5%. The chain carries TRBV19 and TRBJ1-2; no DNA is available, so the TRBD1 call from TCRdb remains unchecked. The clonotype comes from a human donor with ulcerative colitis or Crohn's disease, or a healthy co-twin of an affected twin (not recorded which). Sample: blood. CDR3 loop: CASSTPGTAYGYTF.